This T cell receptor (beta chain) was obtained from a study of technical replicates of blood from a few donors. Clones were read by immunoSEQ multiplex PCR, and TCRdb kept only the in-frame ones, dropping some. The data contain about 94,000 clones, 95% of them singletons. CDR3 length equals 15 residues. Germline V lookup: CDR1 MNHEY, CDR2 SMNVEV (reference sequence). V dropped 8 bases and J dropped 7; count of bases not matched to a gene: 12. This clonotype originated in a human donor in good health. The source material was T cells isolated from PBMCs. The rearrangement links TRBV27 to TRBJ2-1; 9 nucleotides line up with TRBD1. CDR3 amino acids: CASRTGDGKYNEQFF. The DNA for the CDR3 is TGTGCCAGCCGGACAGGGGACGGAAAATATAATGAGCAGTTCTTC.